These 31 T cell receptor beta chains share one sample of origin, sequenced in a study of T cell repertoires in cytomegalovirus infection. TCRdb re-derived calls from the reads in MiXCR, one entry per CDR3 protein. This table holds a few hundred thousand distinct CDR3 sequences, around 15% found once. Sequencing was carried out using CD8+ T cells from PBMCs. The receptors stem from a human donor in good health (CMV status not recorded). Some clones in this sample may be carry-over from other donors' samples.

This clonotype was seen at least ten times. This chain uses TRBV7-2 with TRBJ2-5; D is unclear. The CDR3 has 13 residues. Germline V gene lookup returns CDR1 SGHTA and CDR2 FQGNSA. The germline V and J ends were trimmed by 5 bases and 2 bases, with 9 bases remaining between them. CDR3 in amino acids: CASSTTLQETQYF. For the CDR3, the DNA is TGTGCCAGCAGCACGACTCTGCAAGAGACCCAGTACTTC.

This clonotype has ten or more counts. The rearrangement uses TRBV7-9 and TRBJ1-2; 8 bases line up with TRBD1. Unmatched junction bases numbered 8, after V lost 3 bases and J lost 8 bases. Germline CDR1 SEHNR, CDR2 FQNEAQ (reference sequence). CDR3 length: 14 residues. The CDR3 loop reads CASSFDRGMFGYTF. The CDR3 nucleotides read TGTGCCAGCAGCTTTGACAGGGGCATGTTCGGCTACACCTTC.

This clonotype was detected many times. This rearrangement joins TRBV7-9 to TRBJ1-2; the D gene is possibly TRBD1 (5 bases). Germline V gives CDR1 SEHNR, CDR2 FQNEAQ (reference sequence). V was pared by 8 bases and J by 2 bases, with 12 bases between. This CDR3 is 13 amino acids long. The CDR3 here is CASGGRTNYGYTF. Here the CDR3 DNA reads TGTGCCAGCGGGGGTCGTACAAACTATGGCTACACCTTC.

This clonotype was counted between two and nine times. This sequence joins TRBV29-1 and TRBJ2-6; D gene uncertain. Trimming stripped 5 bases from V and 1 base from J, with 9 bases between. This CDR3 has 14 residues. The germline gives CDR1 SQVTM, CDR2 ANQGSEA. The CDR3 is CSVMGLSGANVLTF. CDR3 DNA: TGCAGCGTTATGGGGTTATCTGGGGCCAACGTCCTGACTTTC.

This chain connects TRBV9 to TRBJ2-1; 9 bases line up with TRBD1. The CDR3 totals 15 residues. Germline assignment: CDR1 SGDLS and CDR2 YYNGEE. The V segment lost 1 base and the J segment 8 bases; nucleotides outside the gene matches: 7. CDR3 sequence reads: CASSVWGQGVHEQFF. As DNA, the CDR3 is TGTGCCAGCAGCGTATGGGGACAGGGTGTCCATGAGCAGTTCTTC.

The V gene is TRBV6-6, the J gene TRBJ2-7; 11 nucleotides line up with TRBD2. This CDR3 spans 19 amino acids. The germline CDR1 and CDR2 sequences are MNHNY and SVGAGI (reference sequence). Trimming cost V 6 bases and J 1 base; bases outside gene matches: 17. Here the CDR3 DNA reads TGTGCCAGCAGCTATCTTAGCGGGGGGGCAATGGTTACGTCCTACGAGCAGTACTTC. It encodes CASSYLSGGAMVTSYEQYF.

A few counts support this clonotype. CDR3 nucleotide sequence: TGCAGTGCTAGGGAGAACACTGAAGCTTTCTTT. It encodes CSARENTEAFF. The rearrangement uses TRBV20-1 and TRBJ1-1; D ambiguous. The germline V and J ends were trimmed by 3 bases and 1 base, with 3 bases remaining between them. The germline V gene encodes CDR1 DFQATT and CDR2 SNEGSKA (reference sequence). The CDR3 has 11 amino acids.

This clonotype occurred many times. V and J are TRBV7-9 and TRBJ1-1, with 7 bases matching TRBD1. The CDR3 extends over 15 amino acids. Per germline, CDR1 SEHNR and CDR2 FQNEAQ (reference sequence). Germline trimming cut 4 bases from V and 5 bases from J; bases unmatched to any gene: 10. CDR3 DNA: TGTGCCAGCAGCTGGGCAGGGGGTCCGAGGACTGAAGCTTTCTTT. This codes for CASSWAGGPRTEAFF.

At least ten counts were recorded for this clonotype. The rearrangement joins TRBV28 to TRBJ1-3, with D unresolved. V shed 3 bases and J shed 1 base, with 10 bases lying between them. Per the germline V gene, CDR1 is MDHEN and CDR2 is SYDVKM. This CDR3 is 15 amino acids long. The CDR3 nucleotides read TGTGCCAGCAGTTTTTCTCGGGGTTCTGGAAACACCATATATTTT. Its protein is CASSFSRGSGNTIYF.

This clonotype turned up a few times. This chain connects TRBV12-3 or TRBV12-4 to TRBJ2-2; D gene uncertain. The V gene lost 6 bases and the J gene lost 7 bases, with 9 bases spanning the gap. The CDR3 is 12 residues long. CDR3 coding DNA: TGTGCCAGCAGCCTCCTTGGCGGGGAGCTGTTTTTT. Translated, it gives CASSLLGGELFF.

There are many counts of this clonotype. This chain links TRBV7-2 with TRBJ1-1; D gene uncertain. The CDR3 extends over 13 amino acids. CDR1 and CDR2 (germline): SGHTA, FQGNSA. The V gene lost 3 bases and the J gene lost 3 bases, with 8 bases spanning the gap. CDR3: CASSFWGDTEAFF. In DNA, the CDR3 is TGTGCCAGCAGCTTTTGGGGTGACACTGAAGCTTTCTTT.

This clonotype was counted at least ten times. This chain joins TRBV12-3 or TRBV12-4 and TRBJ2-7; 7 nucleotides match TRBD1. With V trimmed by 1 base and J by 2 bases, 2 bases remained unmatched. This CDR3 region has 14 residues. Here the CDR3 reads CASSLGGQTYEQYF. The CDR3 DNA sequence: TGTGCCAGCAGTTTAGGGGGACAGACCTACGAGCAGTACTTC.

This clonotype came up a few times. The genes are TRBV10-3 and TRBJ2-3; 7 bases fit TRBD1. Germline V gene data show CDR1 as ENHRY and CDR2 as SYGVKD. CDR3 length: 17 residues. V shed 2 bases, J shed 1 base, and the junction held 9 bases outside the gene matches. CDR3 sequence: CAISEDSTGVRTDTQYF. Here the CDR3 DNA reads TGTGCCATCAGTGAGGATAGTACAGGGGTCCGCACAGATACGCAGTATTTT.

The rearrangement uses TRBV7-6 and TRBJ2-3; the match to TRBD2 covers 10 bases. V shed 5 bases and J 1 base; nucleotides not matched to a gene: 3. The CDR3 loop spans 15 amino acids. Germline CDR1 is SGHVS and CDR2 is FNYEAQ. CDR3: CASSRGTSGTDTQYF. As DNA, the CDR3 is TGTGCCAGCAGCCGCGGGACTAGCGGCACAGATACGCAGTATTTT.

The chain uses TRBV29-1 and TRBJ2-7; TRBD2 matches 11 bases. Germline loops: CDR1 SQVTM, CDR2 ANQGSEA. Germline trimming cut 3 bases from V and 7 bases from J; bases unmatched to any gene: 5. This CDR3 region has 13 residues. CDR3 loop: CSVESSGGREQYF. The CDR3 region has the DNA TGCAGCGTTGAGTCTAGCGGGGGGCGAGAGCAGTACTTC.

This clonotype came up a few times. This chain connects TRBV25-1 to TRBJ2-5; 7 positions agree with TRBD1. The CDR3 is 15 amino acids. Losses at the gene ends were 1 base for V and 5 bases for J; bases not matched to a gene: 7. CDR1 MGHDK and CDR2 SYGVNS come from the germline V gene. The CDR3 DNA is TGTGCCAGCAGTGAATCCACAGGGGTTTGGGAGACCCAGTACTTC. Its protein product is CASSESTGVWETQYF.

The chain couples TRBV29-1 to TRBJ2-1; 8 bases match TRBD1. Trimming removed 6 bases from V and 8 bases from J; junction bases left unmatched: 6. The length of the CDR3 is 12 residues. Looked up from germline, CDR1 is SQVTM and CDR2 is ANQGSEA. The CDR3 spells CSVIRGLYEQFF. Written as DNA, the CDR3 is TGCAGCGTCATCAGGGGGCTCTATGAGCAGTTCTTC.

The chain employs TRBV11-2 and TRBJ2-7, with D possibly TRBD2 on 5 matching bases. Per germline, CDR1 SGHAT and CDR2 FQNNGV. The V and J ends lost 0 bases and 7 bases respectively, with 10 bases between them. There are 13 residues in the CDR3. CDR3 sequence (DNA): TGTGCCAGCAGCTTAGACCACTCGGGAGAGCAGTACTTC. It yields the protein CASSLDHSGEQYF.

In this sample, this clonotype turned up many times. The chain is built from TRBV20-1 and TRBJ2-5, with D unclear. Germline lookup yields CDR1 DFQATT and CDR2 SNEGSKA (reference sequence). The CDR3 length is 14 residues. The germline V and J ends were trimmed by 3 bases and 4 bases, with 15 bases remaining between them. The CDR3 is CSASGVLGPETQYF. DNA of the CDR3: TGCAGTGCTAGTGGGGTGCTTGGGCCAGAGACCCAGTACTTC.

This chain uses TRBV4-3 with TRBJ2-3, with 9 bases identical to TRBD1. Germline V CDR1 and CDR2: LGHNA, YSLEER. V shed 3 bases and J 4 bases; nucleotides not matched to a gene: 5. The CDR3 sequence is 15 residues long. The CDR3 reads CASSQSGQGPDTQYF. CDR3 DNA sequence: TGCGCCAGCAGCCAGAGTGGACAGGGGCCAGATACGCAGTATTTT.

The V and J genes are TRBV7-2 and TRBJ1-1; possible D gene TRBD1, 6 bases. Looked up from germline, CDR1 is SGHTA and CDR2 is FQGNSA. The length of the CDR3 is 12 residues. The V end lost 4 bases, the J end lost 10 bases, and 13 bases lay between the germline ends. CDR3 loop: CASSYWGGSAFF. CDR3 bases: TGTGCCAGCAGCTATTGGGGGGGCTCAGCTTTCTTT.

This clonotype was seen many times. The rearrangement links TRBV27 to TRBJ2-5; 8 bases align to TRBD1. The germline CDR1 and CDR2 sequences are MNHEY and SMNVEV (reference sequence). This CDR3 contains 16 residues. J lost 5 bases, V lost 5 bases, and 13 bases had no gene match. CDR3 coding DNA: TGTGCCAGCAGTACCGGGACAGGTTCTTTAGGGGAGACCCAGTACTTC. Its protein is CASSTGTGSLGETQYF.

This clonotype has ten or more counts. The CDR3 protein is CASSLGRGPSQPQHF. The CDR3 region has the DNA TGTGCCAGCAGCTTAGGACGGGGGCCGAGTCAGCCCCAGCATTTT. This rearrangement joins TRBV5-6 to TRBJ1-5; tentatively, D is TRBD1 (6 bases). The V end lost 2 bases, the J end lost 6 bases, and 15 bases lay between the germline ends. The CDR3 consists of 15 residues. The V gene's germline CDR1 is SGHDT and CDR2 YYEEEE.

CDR3 in amino acids: CASTRSGNTEAFF. The CDR3 DNA reads as TGTGCCAGCACCCGGTCGGGAAACACTGAAGCTTTCTTT. The chain combines TRBV7-9 with TRBJ1-1, with D uncertain. The V and J ends lost 7 bases and 2 bases respectively, with 11 bases between them. Germline CDR1 is SEHNR and CDR2 is FQNEAQ (reference sequence). This CDR3 has 13 residues.

This clonotype has just a few counts. V gene TRBV6-2 or TRBV6-3 combines with J gene TRBJ1-5, with unresolved D. CDR1 and CDR2 (germline): MNHEY, SVGEGT. This CDR3 has 17 amino acids. Trimming removed 4 bases at V and 0 bases at J, with 16 bases between. CDR3 DNA: TGTGCCAGCAGTTTTCGTCCGGGCTCCTATAGCAATCAGCCCCAGCATTTT. This codes for CASSFRPGSYSNQPQHF.

This chain uses TRBV27 with TRBJ1-2; possibly TRBD1 for D (5 bases). This CDR3 is built from 14 residues. Between the trimmed V and J ends, which lost 2 bases and 4 bases, there was a span of 11 bases. Germline V gene lookup returns CDR1 MNHEY and CDR2 SMNVEV (reference sequence). CDR3 loop: CASSLGSRAYGYTF. CDR3 nucleotide sequence: TGTGCCAGCAGTTTAGGGTCCAGGGCCTATGGCTACACCTTC.

This clonotype was counted at least ten times. This chain links TRBV7-9 with TRBJ2-1; 7 nucleotides line up with TRBD1. This CDR3 spans 15 amino acids. The V gene end was trimmed by 1 base and the J gene end by 3 bases; junction bases not matched to a gene: 3. Germline V gene lookup returns CDR1 SEHNR and CDR2 FQNEAQ (reference sequence). The CDR3 coding sequence is TGTGCCAGCAGCTTAGACAGGGGTCGCTACAATGAGCAGTTCTTC. It is translated as CASSLDRGRYNEQFF. The full variable domain, with the rest looked up from reference TRBV7-9 and TRBJ2-1, is DTGVSQNPRHKITKRGQNVTFRCDPISEHNRLYWYRQTLGQGPEFLTYFQNEAQLEKSRLLSDRFSAERPKGSFSTLEIQRTEQGDSAMYLCASSLDRGRYNEQFFGPGTRLTVL.

Many counts were recorded for this clonotype. The chain joins TRBV6-1 to TRBJ1-2; no definite D call. CDR1 and CDR2 (germline): MNHNS, SASEGT. V dropped 6 bases and J dropped 6 bases, with 20 bases sitting between them. CDR3 length: 15 residues. The CDR3, as DNA: TGTGCCAGCAGGCGACGGAACGAACTCCTTCATGGCTACACCTTC. Amino acids: CASRRRNELLHGYTF.

J is TRBJ2-7 and V is TRBV29-1; 9 bases align to TRBD1. V lost 1 base, J lost 9 bases, and 13 bases stayed unmatched. The CDR3 has 15 amino acids. In germline, CDR1 is SQVTM, CDR2 ANQGSEA. CDR3 nucleotides: TGCAGCGTTGAAGGAACCGAACGGGACAGGGATAGGCAGTACTTC. Amino acid sequence: CSVEGTERDRDRQYF.

This clonotype was picked up many times. Written as DNA, the CDR3 is TGTGCCAGCAGCTTACAGCGGGAAAGCGACGAGCAGTACTTC. It is translated as CASSLQRESDEQYF. The gene calls are TRBV7-2 and TRBJ2-7; 7 bases line up with TRBD2. CDR3 length: 14 amino acids. The V gene end was trimmed by 2 bases and the J gene end by 5 bases; junction bases not matched to a gene: 6. Per the germline V gene, CDR1 is SGHTA and CDR2 is FQGNSA.

This clonotype appeared many times. The V and J genes are TRBV7-6 and TRBJ2-7; 8 bases match TRBD2. The CDR3 covers 14 residues. Trimming removed 5 bases from V and 2 bases from J; junction bases left unmatched: 5. Germline V CDR1 and CDR2: SGHVS, FNYEAQ. The CDR3 coding sequence is TGTGCCAGCAGCACCGGGACTAGTGCCTACGAGCAGTACTTC. Encoded protein: CASSTGTSAYEQYF.